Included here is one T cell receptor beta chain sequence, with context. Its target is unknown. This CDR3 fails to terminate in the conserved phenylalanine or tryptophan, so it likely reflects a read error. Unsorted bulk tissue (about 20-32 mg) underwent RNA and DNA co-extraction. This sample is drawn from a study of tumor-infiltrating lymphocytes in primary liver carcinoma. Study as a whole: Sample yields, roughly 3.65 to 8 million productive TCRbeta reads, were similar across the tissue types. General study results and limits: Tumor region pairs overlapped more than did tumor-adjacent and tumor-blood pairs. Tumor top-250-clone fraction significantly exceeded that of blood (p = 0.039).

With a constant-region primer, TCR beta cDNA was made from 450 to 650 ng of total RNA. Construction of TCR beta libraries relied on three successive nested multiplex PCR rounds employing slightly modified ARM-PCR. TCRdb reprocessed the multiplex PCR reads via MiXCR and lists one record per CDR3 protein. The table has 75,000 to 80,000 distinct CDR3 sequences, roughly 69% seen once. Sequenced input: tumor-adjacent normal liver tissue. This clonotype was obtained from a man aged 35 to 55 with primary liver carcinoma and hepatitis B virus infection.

This chain's CDR3 is CASSQAGLVSEQFL. DNA of the CDR3: TGCGCCAGCAGCCAAGCGGGTTTAGTAAGTGAGCAGTTCTTG. The chain joins TRBV4-1 to TRBJ2-1; D is ambiguous. V dropped 1 base and J dropped 9 bases, with 13 bases sitting between them. Germline V gene lookup returns CDR1 MGHRA and CDR2 YSYEKL. This CDR3 comprises 14 residues.